Detailed here is one T cell receptor beta chain. Its antigen remains unknown. Trimming cost V 0 bases and J 2 bases, with 11 bases left between them. The CDR3 contains 15 residues. The germline CDR1 and CDR2 sequences are SGHRS and YFSETQ. Sampled while nominally healthy, donors likely had unrecorded immune exposures. PCR involved 60 Vbeta and 13 Jbeta primers. Profiling relied on immunoSEQ multiplex PCR, and the TCRdb table lists in-frame clones only, not all of them. The table includes around 170,000 clones, around 80% detected once. The source of the sample is a study of cytomegalovirus exposure and HLA in healthy donors. Findings and caveats of the study: As a later analysis revealed, the rate of TCR association differed by HLA locus, with DRB1 most and HLA-C fewest. Later work found most CMV-associated TCR beta chains apparently HLA-restricted. For most subjects, TCR beta sequences were reported to predict HLA-A and HLA-B alleles with accuracy.

The origin of this receptor is a middle-aged man in good health and CMV-seropositive. What was sequenced was PBMCs. The chain uses TRBV5-1 and TRBJ2-5, with D uncertain. CDR3 protein: CASSLAVRSQETQYF. The CDR3 DNA follows: TGCGCCAGCAGCTTGGCCGTGAGGAGTCAAGAGACCCAGTACTTC.